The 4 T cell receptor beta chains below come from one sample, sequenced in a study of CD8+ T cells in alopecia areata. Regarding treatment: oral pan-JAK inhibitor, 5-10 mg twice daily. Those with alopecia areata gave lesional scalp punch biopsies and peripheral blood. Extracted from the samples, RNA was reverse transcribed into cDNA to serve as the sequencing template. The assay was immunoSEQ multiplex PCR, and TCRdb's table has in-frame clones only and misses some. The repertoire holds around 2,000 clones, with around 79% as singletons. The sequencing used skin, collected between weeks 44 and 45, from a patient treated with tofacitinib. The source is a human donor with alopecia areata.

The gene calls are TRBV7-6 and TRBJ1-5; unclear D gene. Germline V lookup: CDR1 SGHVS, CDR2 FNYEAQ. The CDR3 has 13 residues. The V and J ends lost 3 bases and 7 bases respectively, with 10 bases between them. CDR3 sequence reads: CASSFDGEQPQHF. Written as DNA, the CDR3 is TGTGCCAGCAGCTTTGATGGGGAACAGCCCCAGCATTTT.

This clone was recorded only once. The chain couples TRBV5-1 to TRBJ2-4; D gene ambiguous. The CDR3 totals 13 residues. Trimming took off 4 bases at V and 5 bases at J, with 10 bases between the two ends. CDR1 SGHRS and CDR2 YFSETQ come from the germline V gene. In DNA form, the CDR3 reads TGCGCCAGCAGCCCCGGCCTGGAAAACATTCAGTACTTC. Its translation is CASSPGLENIQYF.

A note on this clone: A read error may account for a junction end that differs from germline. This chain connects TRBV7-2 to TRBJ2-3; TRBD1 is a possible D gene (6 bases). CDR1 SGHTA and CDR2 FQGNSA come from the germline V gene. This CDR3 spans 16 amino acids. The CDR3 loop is CASTLGRSWRTETQYF. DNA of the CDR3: TGTGCCAGCACCCTCGGACGGTCCTGGAGGACAGAGACGCAGTATTTT.

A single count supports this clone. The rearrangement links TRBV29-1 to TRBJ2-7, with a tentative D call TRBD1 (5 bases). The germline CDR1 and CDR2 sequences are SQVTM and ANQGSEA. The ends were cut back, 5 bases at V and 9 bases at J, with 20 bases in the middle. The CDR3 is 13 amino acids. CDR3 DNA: TGCAGCGTTCATACAGGTGCCCCAACGGGGCAGTACTTC. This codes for CSVHTGAPTGQYF.